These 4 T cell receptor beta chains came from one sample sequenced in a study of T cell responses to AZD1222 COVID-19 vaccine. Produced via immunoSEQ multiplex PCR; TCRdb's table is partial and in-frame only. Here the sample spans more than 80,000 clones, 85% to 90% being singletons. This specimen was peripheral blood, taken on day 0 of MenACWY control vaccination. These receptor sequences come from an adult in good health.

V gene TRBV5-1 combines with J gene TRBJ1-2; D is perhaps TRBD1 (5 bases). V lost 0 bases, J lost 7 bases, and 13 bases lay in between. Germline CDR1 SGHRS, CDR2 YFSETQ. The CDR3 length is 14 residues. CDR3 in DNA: TGCGCCAGCAGCTTGGGAGGGGCGAACGGTGGCTACACCTTC. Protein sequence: CASSLGGANGGYTF.

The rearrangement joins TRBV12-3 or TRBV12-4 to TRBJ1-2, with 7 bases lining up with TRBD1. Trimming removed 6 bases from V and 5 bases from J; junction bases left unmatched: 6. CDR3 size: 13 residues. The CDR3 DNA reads TGTGCCAGCAGCCCCGGGACAGAATATGGCTACACCTTC. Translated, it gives CASSPGTEYGYTF.

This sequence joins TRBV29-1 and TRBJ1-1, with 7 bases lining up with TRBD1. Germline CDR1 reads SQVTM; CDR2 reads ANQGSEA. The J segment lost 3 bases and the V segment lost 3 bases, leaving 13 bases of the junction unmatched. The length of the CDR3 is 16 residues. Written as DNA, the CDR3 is TGCAGCGTTGACGCGTTGTCAGGGGGGCGCGACACTGAAGCTTTCTTT. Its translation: CSVDALSGGRDTEAFF.

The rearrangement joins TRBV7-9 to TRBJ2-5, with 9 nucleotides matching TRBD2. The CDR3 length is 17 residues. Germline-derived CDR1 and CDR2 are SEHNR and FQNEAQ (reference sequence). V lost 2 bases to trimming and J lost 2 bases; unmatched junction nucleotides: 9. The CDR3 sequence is CASSLFGLAGSQETQYF. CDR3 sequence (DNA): TGTGCCAGCAGCTTATTTGGGCTAGCGGGGAGTCAAGAGACCCAGTACTTC.